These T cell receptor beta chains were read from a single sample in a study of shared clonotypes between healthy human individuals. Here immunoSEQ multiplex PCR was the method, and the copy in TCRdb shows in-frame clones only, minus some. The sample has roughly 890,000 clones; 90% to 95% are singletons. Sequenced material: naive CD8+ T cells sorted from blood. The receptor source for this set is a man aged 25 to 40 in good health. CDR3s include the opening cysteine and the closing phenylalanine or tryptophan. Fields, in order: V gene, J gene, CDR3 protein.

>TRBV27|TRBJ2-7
CASSSNDLLAGGYEQYF
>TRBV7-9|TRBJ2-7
CASSPTVYEQYF
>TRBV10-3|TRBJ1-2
CAISDPTQGLLGDYGYTF
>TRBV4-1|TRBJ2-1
CASSQRGGDEQFF
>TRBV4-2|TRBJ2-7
CASSQAIGRDSSYEQYF
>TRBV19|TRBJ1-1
CASGSPRGVRGTEAFF
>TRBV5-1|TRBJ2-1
CASSWTGGNEQFF
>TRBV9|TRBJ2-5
CASATGSLQETQYF
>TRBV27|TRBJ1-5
CASALGGTNQPQHF
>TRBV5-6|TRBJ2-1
CASSSQDGRDTYNEQFF
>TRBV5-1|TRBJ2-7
CASSDNYEQYF